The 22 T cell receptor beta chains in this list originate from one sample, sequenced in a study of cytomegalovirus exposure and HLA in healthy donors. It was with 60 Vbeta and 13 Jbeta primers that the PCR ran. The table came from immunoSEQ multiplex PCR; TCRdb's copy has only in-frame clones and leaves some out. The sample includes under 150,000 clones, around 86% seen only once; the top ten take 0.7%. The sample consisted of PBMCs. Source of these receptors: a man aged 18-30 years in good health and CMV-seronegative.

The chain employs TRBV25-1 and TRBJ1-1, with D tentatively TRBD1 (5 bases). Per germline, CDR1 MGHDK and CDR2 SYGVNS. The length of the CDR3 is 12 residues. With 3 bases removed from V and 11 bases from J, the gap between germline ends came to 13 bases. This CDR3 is CASSDFPKGAFF. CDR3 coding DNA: TGTGCCAGCAGTGATTTTCCGAAGGGGGCTTTCTTT.

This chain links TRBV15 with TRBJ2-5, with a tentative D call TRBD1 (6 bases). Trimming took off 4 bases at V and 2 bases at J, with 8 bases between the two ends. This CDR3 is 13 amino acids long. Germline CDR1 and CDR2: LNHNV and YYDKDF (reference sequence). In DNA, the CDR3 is TGTGCCACCAGCATTGGACAGCAAGAGACCCAGTACTTC. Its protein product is CATSIGQQETQYF.

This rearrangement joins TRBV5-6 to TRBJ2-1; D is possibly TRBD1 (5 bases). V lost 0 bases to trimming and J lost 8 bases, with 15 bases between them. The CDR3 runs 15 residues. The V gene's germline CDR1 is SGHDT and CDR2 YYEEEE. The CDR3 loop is CASSLGRLGRYEQFF. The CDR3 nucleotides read TGTGCCAGCAGCTTGGGACGGCTGGGGCGGTATGAGCAGTTCTTC. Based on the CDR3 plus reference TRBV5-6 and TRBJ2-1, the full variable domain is DAGVTQSPTHLIKTRGQQVTLRCSPKSGHDTVSWYQQALGQGPQFIFQYYEEEERQRGNFPDRFSGHQFPNYSSELNVNALLLGDSALYLCASSLGRLGRYEQFFGPGTRLTVL.

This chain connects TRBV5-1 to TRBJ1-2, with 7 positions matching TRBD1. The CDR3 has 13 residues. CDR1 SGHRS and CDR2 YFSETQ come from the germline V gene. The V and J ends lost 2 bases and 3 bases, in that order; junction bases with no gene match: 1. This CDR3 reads CASSFGQDYGYTF. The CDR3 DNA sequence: TGCGCCAGCAGCTTTGGACAGGACTATGGCTACACCTTC.

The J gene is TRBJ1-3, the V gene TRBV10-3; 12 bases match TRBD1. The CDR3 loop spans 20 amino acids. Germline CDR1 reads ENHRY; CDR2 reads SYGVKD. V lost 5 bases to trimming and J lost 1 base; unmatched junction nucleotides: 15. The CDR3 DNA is TGTGCCATCAGTCCCGTCGGTGGGACAGGGGGCGCTTATTCTGGAAACACCATATATTTT. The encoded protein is CAISPVGGTGGAYSGNTIYF.

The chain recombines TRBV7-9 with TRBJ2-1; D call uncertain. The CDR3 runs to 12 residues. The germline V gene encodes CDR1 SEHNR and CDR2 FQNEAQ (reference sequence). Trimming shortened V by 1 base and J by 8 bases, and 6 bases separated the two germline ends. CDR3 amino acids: CASSLERDEQFF. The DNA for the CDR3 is TGTGCCAGCAGCTTAGAACGCGATGAGCAGTTCTTC.

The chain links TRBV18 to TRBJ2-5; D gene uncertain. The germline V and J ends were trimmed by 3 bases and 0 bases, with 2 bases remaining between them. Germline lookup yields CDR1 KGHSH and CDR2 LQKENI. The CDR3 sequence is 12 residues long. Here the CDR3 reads CASSPNQETQYF. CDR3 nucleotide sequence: TGTGCCAGCTCACCCAACCAAGAGACCCAGTACTTC.

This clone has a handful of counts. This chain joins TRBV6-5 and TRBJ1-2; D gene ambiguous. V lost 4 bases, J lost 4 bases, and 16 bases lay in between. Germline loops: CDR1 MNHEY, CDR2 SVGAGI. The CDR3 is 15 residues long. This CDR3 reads CASSSGNTAVYGYTF. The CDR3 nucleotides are TGTGCCAGCAGTTCTGGTAATACAGCGGTCTATGGCTACACCTTC.

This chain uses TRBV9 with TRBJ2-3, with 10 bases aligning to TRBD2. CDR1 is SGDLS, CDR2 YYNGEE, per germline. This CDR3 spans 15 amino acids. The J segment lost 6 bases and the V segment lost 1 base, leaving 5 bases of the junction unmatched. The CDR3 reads CASSVISGGADTQYF. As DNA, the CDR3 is TGTGCCAGCAGCGTAATCAGCGGGGGGGCGGATACGCAGTATTTT.

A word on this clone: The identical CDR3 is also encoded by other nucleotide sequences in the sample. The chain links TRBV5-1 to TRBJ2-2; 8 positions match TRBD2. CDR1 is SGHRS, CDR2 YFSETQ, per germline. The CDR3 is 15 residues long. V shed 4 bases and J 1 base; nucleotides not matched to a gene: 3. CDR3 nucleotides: TGCGCCAGCAGCACGGGGGGGGTGAACACCGGGGAGCTGTTTTTT. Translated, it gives CASSTGGVNTGELFF.

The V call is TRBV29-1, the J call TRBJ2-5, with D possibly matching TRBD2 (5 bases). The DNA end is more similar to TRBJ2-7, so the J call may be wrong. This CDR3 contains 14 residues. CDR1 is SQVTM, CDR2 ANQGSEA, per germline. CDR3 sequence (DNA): TGCAGCGCCGCGGGCGCGGGTCTTTTGGGCGAGCAGTACTTC. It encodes CSAAGAGLLGEQYF.

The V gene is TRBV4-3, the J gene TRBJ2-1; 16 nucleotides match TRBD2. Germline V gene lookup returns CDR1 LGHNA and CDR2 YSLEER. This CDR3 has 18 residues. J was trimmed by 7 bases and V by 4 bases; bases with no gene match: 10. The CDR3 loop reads CASSRMGLAGGSWNEQFF. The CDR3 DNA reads TGCGCCAGCAGCCGGATGGGACTAGCGGGGGGGAGTTGGAATGAGCAGTTCTTC.

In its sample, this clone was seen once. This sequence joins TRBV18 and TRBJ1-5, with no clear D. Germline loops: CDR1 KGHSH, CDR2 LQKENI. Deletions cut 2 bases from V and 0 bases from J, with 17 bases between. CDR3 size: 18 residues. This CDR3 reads CASSPAGRRDYSNQPQHF. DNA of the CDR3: TGTGCCAGCTCACCAGCCGGCAGGAGAGACTATAGCAATCAGCCCCAGCATTTT.

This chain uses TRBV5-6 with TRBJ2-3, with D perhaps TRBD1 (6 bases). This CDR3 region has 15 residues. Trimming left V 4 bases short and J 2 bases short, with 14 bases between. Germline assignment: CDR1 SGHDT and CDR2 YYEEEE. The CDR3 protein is CASSPRDIHTDTQYF. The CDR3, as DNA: TGTGCCAGCAGCCCCCGGGACATACACACAGATACGCAGTATTTT. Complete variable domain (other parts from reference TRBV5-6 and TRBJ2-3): DAGVTQSPTHLIKTRGQQVTLRCSPKSGHDTVSWYQQALGQGPQFIFQYYEEEERQRGNFPDRFSGHQFPNYSSELNVNALLLGDSALYLCASSPRDIHTDTQYFGPGTRLTVL.

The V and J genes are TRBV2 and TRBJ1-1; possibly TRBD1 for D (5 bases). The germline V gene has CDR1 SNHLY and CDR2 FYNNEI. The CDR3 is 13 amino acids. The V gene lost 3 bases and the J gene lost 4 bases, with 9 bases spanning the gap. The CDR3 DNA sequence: TGTGCCAGCAGTGACGGGGGAAGCACTGAAGCTTTCTTT. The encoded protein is CASSDGGSTEAFF. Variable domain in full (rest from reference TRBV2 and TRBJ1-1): EPEVTQTPSHQVTQMGQEVILRCVPISNHLYFYWYRQILGQKVEFLVSFYNNEISEKSEIFDDQFSVERPDGSNFTLKIRSTKLEDSAMYFCASSDGGSTEAFFGQGTRLTVV.

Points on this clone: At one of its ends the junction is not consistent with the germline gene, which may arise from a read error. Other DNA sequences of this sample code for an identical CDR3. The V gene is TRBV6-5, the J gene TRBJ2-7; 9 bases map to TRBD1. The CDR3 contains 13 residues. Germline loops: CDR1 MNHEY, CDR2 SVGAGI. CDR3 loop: CASSYRGQYEQYF. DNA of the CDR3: TGCGCCAGCAGTTACAGGGGGCAGTACGAGCAGTACTTC.

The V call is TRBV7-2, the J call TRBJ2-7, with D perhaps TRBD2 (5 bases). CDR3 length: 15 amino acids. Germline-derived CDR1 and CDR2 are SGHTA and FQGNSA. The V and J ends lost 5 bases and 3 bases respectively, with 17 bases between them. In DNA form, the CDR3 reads TGTGCCAGCAGCAGAGCCCTAGCTTCTTACTACGAGCAGTACTTC. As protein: CASSRALASYYEQYF.

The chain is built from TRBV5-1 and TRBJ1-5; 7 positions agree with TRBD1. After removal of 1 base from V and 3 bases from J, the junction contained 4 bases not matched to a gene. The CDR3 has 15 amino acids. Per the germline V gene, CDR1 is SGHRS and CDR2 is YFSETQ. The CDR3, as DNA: TGCGCCAGCAGCTTGAGGACAGGCCACAATCAGCCCCAGCATTTT. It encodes CASSLRTGHNQPQHF.

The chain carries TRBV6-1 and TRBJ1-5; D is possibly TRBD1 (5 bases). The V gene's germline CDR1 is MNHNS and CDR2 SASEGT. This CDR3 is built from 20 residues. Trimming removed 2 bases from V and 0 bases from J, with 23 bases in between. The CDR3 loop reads CASSESSGIVYGYSNQPQHF. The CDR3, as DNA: TGTGCCAGCAGTGAATCGTCAGGGATAGTTTACGGGTATAGCAATCAGCCCCAGCATTTT.

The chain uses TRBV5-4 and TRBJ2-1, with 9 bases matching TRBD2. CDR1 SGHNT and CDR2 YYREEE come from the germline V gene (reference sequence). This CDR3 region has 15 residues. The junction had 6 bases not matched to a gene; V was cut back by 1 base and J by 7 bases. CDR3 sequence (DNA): TGTGCCAGCAGCTTGTCTGGCGGGGGGGCGAATGAGCAGTTCTTC. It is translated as CASSLSGGGANEQFF.

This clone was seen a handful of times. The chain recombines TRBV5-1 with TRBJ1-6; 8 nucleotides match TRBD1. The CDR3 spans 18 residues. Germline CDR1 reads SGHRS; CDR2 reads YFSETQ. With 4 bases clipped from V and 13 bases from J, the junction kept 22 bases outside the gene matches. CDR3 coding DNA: TGCGCCAGCAGCCCGGTCGACAGGGGAAAAACGGATTCCACTCCCCTCCACTTT. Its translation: CASSPVDRGKTDSTPLHF.

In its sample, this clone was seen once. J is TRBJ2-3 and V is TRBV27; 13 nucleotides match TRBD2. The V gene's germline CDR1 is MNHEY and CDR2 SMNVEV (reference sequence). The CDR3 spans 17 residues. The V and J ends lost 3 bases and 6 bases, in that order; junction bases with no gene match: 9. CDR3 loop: CASSLYTSGGARDTQYF. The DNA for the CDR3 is TGTGCCAGCAGTTTGTATACTAGCGGGGGGGCTCGGGATACGCAGTATTTT.